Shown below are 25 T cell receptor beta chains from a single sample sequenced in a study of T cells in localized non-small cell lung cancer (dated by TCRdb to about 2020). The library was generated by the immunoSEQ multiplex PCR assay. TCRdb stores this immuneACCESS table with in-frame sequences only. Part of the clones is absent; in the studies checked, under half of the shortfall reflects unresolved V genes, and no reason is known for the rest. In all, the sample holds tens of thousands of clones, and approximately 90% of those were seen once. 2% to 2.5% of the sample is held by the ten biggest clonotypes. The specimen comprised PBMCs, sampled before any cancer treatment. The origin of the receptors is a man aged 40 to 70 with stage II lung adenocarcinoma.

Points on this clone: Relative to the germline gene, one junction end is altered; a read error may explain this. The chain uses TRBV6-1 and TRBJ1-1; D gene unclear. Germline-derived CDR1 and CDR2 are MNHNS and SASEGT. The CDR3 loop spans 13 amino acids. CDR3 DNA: TGTGCCGGCAGTTCCCGGCTGAACACTGAAGCTTTCTTT. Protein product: CAGSSRLNTEAFF.

The CDR3: CASSLSGGQETQYF. The DNA for the CDR3 is TGTGCCAGCAGCCTTAGCGGGGGACAAGAGACCCAGTACTTC. The V gene is TRBV7-3, the J gene TRBJ2-5, with 9 bases fitting TRBD2. The germline V gene encodes CDR1 SGHTA and CDR2 FQGTGA. After removal of 5 bases from V and 2 bases from J, the junction contained 3 bases not matched to a gene. CDR3 length: 14 amino acids.

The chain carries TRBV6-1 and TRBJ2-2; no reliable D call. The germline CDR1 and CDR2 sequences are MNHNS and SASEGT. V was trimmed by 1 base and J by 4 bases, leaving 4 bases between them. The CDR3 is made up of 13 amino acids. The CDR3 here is CASSEGFTGELFF. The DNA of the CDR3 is TGTGCCAGCAGTGAAGGGTTCACCGGGGAGCTGTTTTTT.

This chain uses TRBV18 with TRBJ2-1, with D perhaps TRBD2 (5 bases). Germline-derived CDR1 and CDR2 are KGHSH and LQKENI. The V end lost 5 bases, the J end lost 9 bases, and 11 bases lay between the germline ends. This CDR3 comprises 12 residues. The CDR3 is CASSFSSFEQFF. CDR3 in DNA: TGTGCCAGCTCATTTTCTAGCTTTGAGCAGTTCTTC.

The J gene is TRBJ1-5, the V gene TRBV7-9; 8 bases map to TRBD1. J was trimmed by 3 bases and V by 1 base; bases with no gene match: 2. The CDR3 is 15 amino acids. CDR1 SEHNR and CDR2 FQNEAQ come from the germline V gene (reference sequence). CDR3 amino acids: CASSLGQGANQPQHF. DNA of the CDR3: TGTGCCAGCAGCTTAGGGCAGGGGGCCAATCAGCCCCAGCATTTT.

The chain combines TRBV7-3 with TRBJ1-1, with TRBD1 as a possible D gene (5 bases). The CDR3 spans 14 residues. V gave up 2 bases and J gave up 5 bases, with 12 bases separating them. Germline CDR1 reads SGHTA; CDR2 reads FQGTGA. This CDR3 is CASSLRGSGTEAFF. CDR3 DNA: TGTGCCAGCAGCTTACGGGGGTCGGGAACTGAAGCTTTCTTT.

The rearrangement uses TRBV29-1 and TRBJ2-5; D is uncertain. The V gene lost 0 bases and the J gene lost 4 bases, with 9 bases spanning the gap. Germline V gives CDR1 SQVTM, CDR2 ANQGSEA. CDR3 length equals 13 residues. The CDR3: CSVEENRAETQYF. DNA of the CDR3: TGCAGCGTTGAAGAAAATAGGGCAGAGACCCAGTACTTC.

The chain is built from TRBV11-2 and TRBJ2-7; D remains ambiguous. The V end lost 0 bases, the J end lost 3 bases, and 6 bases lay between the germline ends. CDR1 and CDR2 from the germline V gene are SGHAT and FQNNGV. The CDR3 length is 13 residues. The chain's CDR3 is CASSLDLGYEQYV. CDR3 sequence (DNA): TGTGCCAGCAGCTTAGATCTAGGCTACGAGCAGTACGTC.

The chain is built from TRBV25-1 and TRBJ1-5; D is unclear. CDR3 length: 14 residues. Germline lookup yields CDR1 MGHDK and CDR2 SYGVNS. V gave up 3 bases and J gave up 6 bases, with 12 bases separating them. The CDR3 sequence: CASSEAGLFQPQHF. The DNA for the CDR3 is TGTGCCAGCAGTGAGGCGGGGTTATTTCAGCCCCAGCATTTT.

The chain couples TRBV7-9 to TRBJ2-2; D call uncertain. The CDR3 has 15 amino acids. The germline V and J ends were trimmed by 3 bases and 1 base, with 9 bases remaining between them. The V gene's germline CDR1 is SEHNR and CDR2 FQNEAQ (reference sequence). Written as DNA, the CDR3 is TGTGCCAGCAGCTTTAACCCTATGAACACCGGGGAGCTGTTTTTT. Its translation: CASSFNPMNTGELFF.

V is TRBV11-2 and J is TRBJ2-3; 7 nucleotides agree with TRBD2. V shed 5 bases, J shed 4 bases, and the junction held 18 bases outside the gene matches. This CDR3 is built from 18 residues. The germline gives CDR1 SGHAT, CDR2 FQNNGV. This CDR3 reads CASSQLAGPRKEADTQYF. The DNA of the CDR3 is TGTGCCAGCAGCCAATTAGCGGGTCCACGAAAGGAGGCAGATACGCAGTATTTT.

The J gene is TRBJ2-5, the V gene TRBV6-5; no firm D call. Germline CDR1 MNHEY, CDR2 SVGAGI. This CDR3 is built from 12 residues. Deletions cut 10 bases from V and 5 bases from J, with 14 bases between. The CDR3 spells CATLSAGETQYF. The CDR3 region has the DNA TGTGCCACCCTCTCGGCCGGGGAGACCCAGTACTTC.

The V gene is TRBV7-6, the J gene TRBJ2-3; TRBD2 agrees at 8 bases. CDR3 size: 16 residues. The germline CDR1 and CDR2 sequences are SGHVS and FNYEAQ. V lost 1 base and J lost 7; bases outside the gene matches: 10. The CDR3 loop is CASSLGLGGAGNTQYF. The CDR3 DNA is TGTGCCAGCAGCTTAGGTCTCGGGGGGGCTGGGAATACGCAGTATTTT. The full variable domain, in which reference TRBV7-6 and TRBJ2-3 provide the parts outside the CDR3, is GAGVSQSPRYKVTKRGQDVALRCDPISGHVSLYWYRQALGQGPEFLTYFNYEAQQDKSGLPNDRFSAERPEGSISTLTIQRTEQRDSAMYRCASSLGLGGAGNTQYFGPGTRLTVL.

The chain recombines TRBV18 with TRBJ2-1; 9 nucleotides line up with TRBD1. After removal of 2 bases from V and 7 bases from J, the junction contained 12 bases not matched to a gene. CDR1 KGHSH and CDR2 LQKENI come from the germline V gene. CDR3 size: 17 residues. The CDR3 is CASSPGIGTGNSNEQFF. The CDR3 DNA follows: TGTGCCAGCTCACCAGGTATTGGGACAGGGAATTCAAATGAGCAGTTCTTC.

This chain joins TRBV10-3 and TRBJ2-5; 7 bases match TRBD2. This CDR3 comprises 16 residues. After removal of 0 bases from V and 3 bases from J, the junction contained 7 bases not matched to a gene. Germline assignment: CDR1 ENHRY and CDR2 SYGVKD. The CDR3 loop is CAISESTWEGKETQYF. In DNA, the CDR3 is TGTGCCATCAGTGAGTCGACTTGGGAGGGGAAAGAGACCCAGTACTTC.

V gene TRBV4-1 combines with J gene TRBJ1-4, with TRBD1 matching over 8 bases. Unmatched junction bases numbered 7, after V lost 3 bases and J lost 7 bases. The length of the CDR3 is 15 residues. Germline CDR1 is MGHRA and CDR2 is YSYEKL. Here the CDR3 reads CASSHGQGRGEKLFF. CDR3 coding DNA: TGCGCCAGCAGCCATGGACAGGGCCGTGGTGAAAAACTGTTTTTT.

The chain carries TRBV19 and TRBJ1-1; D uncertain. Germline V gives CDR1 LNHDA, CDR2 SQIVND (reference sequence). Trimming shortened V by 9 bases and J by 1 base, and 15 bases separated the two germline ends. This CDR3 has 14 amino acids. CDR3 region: CASSPETANTEAFF. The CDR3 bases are TGTGCCAGCTCGCCCGAGACCGCGAACACTGAAGCTTTCTTT.

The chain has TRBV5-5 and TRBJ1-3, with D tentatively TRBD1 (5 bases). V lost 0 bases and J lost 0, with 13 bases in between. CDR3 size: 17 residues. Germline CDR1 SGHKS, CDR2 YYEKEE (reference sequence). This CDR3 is CASSLGLQVLSGNTIYF. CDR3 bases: TGTGCCAGCAGCTTGGGATTACAGGTTCTCTCTGGAAACACCATATATTTT.

CDR3: CASTGGTLTGELFF. The CDR3 region has the DNA TGTGCCAGCACCGGGGGGACCCTGACTGGGGAGCTGTTTTTT. The chain recombines TRBV4-2 with TRBJ2-2; the match to TRBD2 covers 7 bases. V gave up 7 bases and J gave up 8 bases; unmatched junction bases: 10. The CDR3 sequence is 14 residues long. The germline V gene has CDR1 LGHNA and CDR2 YNFKEQ.

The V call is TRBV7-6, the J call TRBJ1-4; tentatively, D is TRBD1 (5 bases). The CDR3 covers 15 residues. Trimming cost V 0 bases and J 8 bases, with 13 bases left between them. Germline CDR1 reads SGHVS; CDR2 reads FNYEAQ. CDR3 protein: CASSLAWQGAEKLFF. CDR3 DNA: TGTGCCAGCAGCTTAGCATGGCAGGGCGCAGAAAAACTGTTTTTT.

The CDR3 sequence: CASSSSDGAGSYTF. Written as DNA, the CDR3 is TGTGCCAGCAGCTCCTCGGACGGCGCGGGAAGCTACACCTTC. The rearrangement joins TRBV7-9 to TRBJ1-2, with D unresolved. The CDR3 is 14 residues long. CDR1 and CDR2 from the germline V gene are SEHNR and FQNEAQ (reference sequence). Trimming removed 4 bases from V and 9 bases from J, with 18 bases in between.

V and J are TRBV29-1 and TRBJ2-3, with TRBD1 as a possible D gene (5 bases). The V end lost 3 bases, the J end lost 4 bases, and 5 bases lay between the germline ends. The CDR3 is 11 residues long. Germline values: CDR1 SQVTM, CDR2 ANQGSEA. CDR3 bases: TGCAGCGTTGACAGGGCAGATACGCAGTATTTT. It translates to CSVDRADTQYF.

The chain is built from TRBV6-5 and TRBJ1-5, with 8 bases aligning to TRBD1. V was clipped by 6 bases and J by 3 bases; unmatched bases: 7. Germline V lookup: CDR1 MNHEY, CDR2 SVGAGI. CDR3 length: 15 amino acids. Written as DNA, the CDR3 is TGTGCCAGCAGACTGACAGGGGCTTCCAATCAGCCCCAGCATTTT. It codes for CASRLTGASNQPQHF.

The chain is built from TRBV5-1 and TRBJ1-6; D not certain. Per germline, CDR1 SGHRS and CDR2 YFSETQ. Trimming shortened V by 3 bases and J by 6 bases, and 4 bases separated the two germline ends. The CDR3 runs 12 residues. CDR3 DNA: TGCGCCAGCAGCTCTGGTAATTCACCCCTCCACTTT. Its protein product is CASSSGNSPLHF. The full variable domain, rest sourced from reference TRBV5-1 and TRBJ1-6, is KAGVTQTPRYLIKTRGQQVTLSCSPISGHRSVSWYQQTPGQGLQFLFEYFSETQRNKGNFPGRFSGRQFSNSRSEMNVSTLELGDSALYLCASSSGNSPLHFGNGTRLTVT.

This chain's CDR3 is CASRAGSIYGYTF. CDR3 DNA: TGTGCCAGCAGGGCAGGGTCCATCTATGGCTACACCTTC. The chain uses TRBV6-5 and TRBJ1-2, with D tentatively TRBD1 (5 bases). Germline CDR1 and CDR2: MNHEY and SVGAGI. The V end lost 6 bases, the J end lost 4 bases, and 12 bases lay between the germline ends. CDR3 size: 13 residues.